The clone carrying this T cell receptor beta chain was seen repeatedly, ten times or more. Its antigen is unknown. The entry originates in a study of CD8 T cells in ankylosing spondylitis. Researchers built TCR beta libraries using quantitative 5'-RACE with molecular barcodes. TCRdb re-called the 5' RACE reads with MiXCR, one entry per CDR3 protein. The sample gives a few hundred thousand distinct CDR3 sequences, 5.5% to 7.5% of which show up once; over 12% is in the top ten. The study, taken as a whole, reports: Among TCR beta sequences, a motif of eight highly homologous variants appeared characteristic of ankylosing spondylitis blood.

The sequenced sample consisted of blood, either unsorted or a sorted T cell fraction (not recorded which). This TCR was sampled from a male donor with ankylosing spondylitis.

The CDR3: CASSYSRGSNEKLFF. DNA of the CDR3: TGTGCCAGCAGTTACTCGAGAGGGTCTAATGAAAAACTGTTTTTT. The V and J genes are TRBV6-5 and TRBJ1-4; D remains unclear. The ends were cut back, 0 bases at V and 3 bases at J, with 8 bases in the middle. Germline CDR1 and CDR2: MNHEY and SVGAGI. The length of the CDR3 is 15 residues.